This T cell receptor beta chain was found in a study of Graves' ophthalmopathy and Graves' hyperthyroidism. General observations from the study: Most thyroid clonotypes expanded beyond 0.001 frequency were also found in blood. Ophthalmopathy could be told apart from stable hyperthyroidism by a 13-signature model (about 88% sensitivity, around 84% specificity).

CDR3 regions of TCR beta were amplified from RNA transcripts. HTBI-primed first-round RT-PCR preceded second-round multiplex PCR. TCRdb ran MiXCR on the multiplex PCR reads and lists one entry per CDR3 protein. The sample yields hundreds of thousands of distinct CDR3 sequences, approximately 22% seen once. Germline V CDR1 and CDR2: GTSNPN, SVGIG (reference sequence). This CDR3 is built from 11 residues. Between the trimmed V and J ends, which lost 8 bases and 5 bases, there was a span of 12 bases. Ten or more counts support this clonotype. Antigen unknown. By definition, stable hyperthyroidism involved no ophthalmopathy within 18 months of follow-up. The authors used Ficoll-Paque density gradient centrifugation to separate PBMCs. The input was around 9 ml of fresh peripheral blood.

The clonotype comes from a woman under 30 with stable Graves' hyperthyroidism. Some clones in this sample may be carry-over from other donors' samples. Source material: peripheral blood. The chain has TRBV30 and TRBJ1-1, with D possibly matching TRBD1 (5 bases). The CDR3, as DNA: TGTGCCCAAAGCAGGGAAACTGAAGCTTTCTTT. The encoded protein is CAQSRETEAFF.